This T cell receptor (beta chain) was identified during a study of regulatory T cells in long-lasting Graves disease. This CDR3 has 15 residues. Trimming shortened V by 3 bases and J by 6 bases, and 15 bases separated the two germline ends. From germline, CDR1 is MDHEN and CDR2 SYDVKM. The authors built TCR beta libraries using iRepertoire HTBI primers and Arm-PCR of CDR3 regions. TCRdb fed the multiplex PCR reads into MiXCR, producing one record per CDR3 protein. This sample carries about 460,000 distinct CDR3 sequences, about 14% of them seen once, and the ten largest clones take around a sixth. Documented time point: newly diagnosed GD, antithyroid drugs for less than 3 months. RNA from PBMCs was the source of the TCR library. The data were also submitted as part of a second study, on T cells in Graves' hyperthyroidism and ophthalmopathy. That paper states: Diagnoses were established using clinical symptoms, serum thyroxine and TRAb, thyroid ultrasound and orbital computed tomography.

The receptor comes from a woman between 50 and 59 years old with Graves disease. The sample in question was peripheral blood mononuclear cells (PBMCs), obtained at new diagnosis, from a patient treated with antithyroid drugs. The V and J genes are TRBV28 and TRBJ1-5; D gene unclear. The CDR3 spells CASSFRTHLGQPQHF. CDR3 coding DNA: TGTGCCAGCAGTTTTAGGACCCATCTGGGTCAGCCCCAGCATTTT.